This is a list of T cell receptor beta chains from one sample in a study of T cells after yellow fever vaccination. TCRdb re-derived calls from the 5' RACE reads in MiXCR, one entry per CDR3 protein. There are about 170,000 distinct CDR3 sequences in the sample; 9.5% to 11% occur only once, and 36% lies in the top ten. Here the sequenced sample was CD8+ T cells sorted from PBMCs, taken 15 days after the yellow fever booster vaccination. Source of these receptors: a man between 18 and 29 years old who received the YFV17D yellow fever vaccine. Both conserved end residues are part of each CDR3. Fields, in order: D gene, clone size, J gene, V gene, CDR3 DNA, CDR3 protein. A D gene is named only where the DNA matches it firmly. Clone size is shown for a subset of rows, as once, few, many or a class of expanded clone.

d_gene: NA; abundance: few; j_gene: TRBJ1-1; v_gene: TRBV6-1; CDR3nt: TGTGCCAGCAGTGAACCGGGGCACGGCACTGAAGCTTTCTTT; CDR3aa: CASSEPGHGTEAFF
d_gene: NA; abundance: many; j_gene: TRBJ2-6; v_gene: TRBV6-5; CDR3nt: TGTGCCAGCAGTTACTCGGGGGGTTCTGGGGCCAACGTCCTGACTTTC; CDR3aa: CASSYSGGSGANVLTF
d_gene: NA; abundance: NA; j_gene: TRBJ2-3; v_gene: TRBV6-5; CDR3nt: TGTGCCAGCCATGGGACGGTGGCCCGGGGTGGCACAGATACGCAGTATTTT; CDR3aa: CASHGTVARGGTDTQYF
d_gene: NA; abundance: many; j_gene: TRBJ2-3; v_gene: TRBV4-1; CDR3nt: TGCGCCAGCAGCCAAGTGGGGATAGAACACGGGAGGCAGTATTTT; CDR3aa: CASSQVGIEHGRQYF
d_gene: NA; abundance: NA; j_gene: TRBJ1-2; v_gene: TRBV7-9; CDR3nt: TGTGCCAGCAGCTACCCCCGGGGGAACTATGGCTACACCTTC; CDR3aa: CASSYPRGNYGYTF
d_gene: TRBD1; abundance: NA; j_gene: TRBJ1-2; v_gene: TRBV10-3; CDR3nt: TGTGCCATCAGTTCCACGCTCGGGACAGGGTCAGGCTACACCTTC; CDR3aa: CAISSTLGTGSGYTF
d_gene: TRBD2; abundance: few; j_gene: TRBJ2-2; v_gene: TRBV10-3; CDR3nt: TGTGCCATCAGTGCGGGGGGGGGCACCGGGGAGCTGTTTTTT; CDR3aa: CAISAGGGTGELFF
d_gene: NA; abundance: NA; j_gene: TRBJ2-3; v_gene: TRBV7-9; CDR3nt: TGTGCCAGCAGCTTATCGACAGACACAGATACGCAGTATTTT; CDR3aa: CASSLSTDTDTQYF
d_gene: NA; abundance: NA; j_gene: TRBJ1-4; v_gene: TRBV25-1; CDR3nt: TGTGCCAGCAGTGAAGACAAAGGTCGGGAAAAACTGTTTTTT; CDR3aa: CASSEDKGREKLFF
d_gene: NA; abundance: few; j_gene: TRBJ2-3; v_gene: TRBV12-3/TRBV12-4; CDR3nt: TGTGCCAGCAGTCAAGGACTTCTCGCACATACGCAGTATTTT; CDR3aa: CASSQGLLAHTQYF
d_gene: TRBD1; abundance: few; j_gene: TRBJ2-3; v_gene: TRBV12-3/TRBV12-4; CDR3nt: TGTGCCAGCAGTACTAAGGACAGGGGGCCGGGAGATACGCAGTATTTT; CDR3aa: CASSTKDRGPGDTQYF
d_gene: TRBD1; abundance: NA; j_gene: TRBJ2-2; v_gene: TRBV25-1; CDR3nt: TGTGCCAGCCTGGGGACAGCCACCGGGGAGCTGTTTTTT; CDR3aa: CASLGTATGELFF
d_gene: TRBD2; abundance: few; j_gene: TRBJ2-2; v_gene: TRBV4-2; CDR3nt: TGTGCCAGCAGCCAAGATGTCAGCGGGGGGAACACCGGGGAGCTGTTTTTT; CDR3aa: CASSQDVSGGNTGELFF
d_gene: TRBD1; abundance: NA; j_gene: TRBJ1-4; v_gene: TRBV9; CDR3nt: TGTGCCAGCAGCGCCACCGGACAGGGTCCAGGTGGGGAAAAACTGTTTTTT; CDR3aa: CASSATGQGPGGEKLFF
d_gene: TRBD1; abundance: many; j_gene: TRBJ1-1; v_gene: TRBV3-1; CDR3nt: TGTGCCAGCAGCCAATTGGCTATGACAGGGGTTCCAGCGGACACTGAAGCTTTCTTT; CDR3aa: CASSQLAMTGVPADTEAFF
d_gene: NA; abundance: few; j_gene: TRBJ2-1; v_gene: TRBV4-1; CDR3nt: TGCGCCAGCACTGCCCGGAGGGCCGTGGAGCCAGGTGAGCAGTTCTTC; CDR3aa: CASTARRAVEPGEQFF
d_gene: NA; abundance: NA; j_gene: TRBJ2-3; v_gene: TRBV5-6; CDR3nt: TGTGCCAGCAGCTTGTCGGGGAGTCCAGATACGCAGTATTTT; CDR3aa: CASSLSGSPDTQYF
d_gene: TRBD1; abundance: few; j_gene: TRBJ2-1; v_gene: TRBV7-2; CDR3nt: TGTGCCAGCAGTCCCCCTCCTGGGACAGGGTGGTGGCCTGAGCAGTTCTTC; CDR3aa: CASSPPPGTGWWPEQFF
d_gene: TRBD1; abundance: many; j_gene: TRBJ2-1; v_gene: TRBV5-8; CDR3nt: TGTGCCAGCAGCTCCGGGACAGGGCACAATGAGCAGTTCTTC; CDR3aa: CASSSGTGHNEQFF
d_gene: NA; abundance: NA; j_gene: TRBJ1-6; v_gene: TRBV5-1; CDR3nt: TGCGCCAGCAGCTCGAGGGGATATAATTCACCCCTCCACTTT; CDR3aa: CASSSRGYNSPLHF
d_gene: TRBD2; abundance: NA; j_gene: TRBJ2-7; v_gene: TRBV6-5; CDR3nt: TGTGCCAGCAGTCGACTAGCGGGGGGAAGCTCCTACGAGCAGTACTTC; CDR3aa: CASSRLAGGSSYEQYF
d_gene: TRBD2; abundance: NA; j_gene: TRBJ2-1; v_gene: TRBV3-1; CDR3nt: TGTGCCAGCAGCCAAGCGATAGGACTAGCGGGTTACAATGAGCAGTTCTTC; CDR3aa: CASSQAIGLAGYNEQFF
d_gene: TRBD1; abundance: once; j_gene: TRBJ2-1; v_gene: TRBV27; CDR3nt: TGTGCCAGCAGGGCCCGGGACAGGGTCCTAAATGAGCAGTTCTTC; CDR3aa: CASRARDRVLNEQFF